This TCR beta chain was found in a study of CD8+ T cells in alopecia areata. Deletions cut 7 bases from V and 1 base from J, with 13 bases between. The germline V gene has CDR1 ENHRY and CDR2 SYGVKD. This CDR3 is built from 15 residues. Treatment defined: oral pan-JAK inhibitor, 5-10 mg twice daily. cDNA serving as the sequencing template came from extracted, reverse transcribed RNA. Libraries were prepared by immunoSEQ multiplex PCR; TCRdb keeps only in-frame clonotypes and omits some of them. Among about 100,000 clones, about four fifths were seen once, and the ten largest hold over 20%. This specimen consisted of CD8+ T cells sorted from blood, obtained at week 24, from a patient treated with tofacitinib. The chain has TRBV10-3 and TRBJ2-2, with D perhaps being TRBD1 or TRBD2 (5 bases each). This clonotype was sampled from a human donor with alopecia areata. CDR3 sequence (DNA): TGTGCCATCAATGGGGGAATTGGGAACACCGGGGAGCTGTTTTTT. Protein sequence: CAINGGIGNTGELFF.